This TCR beta chain was sequenced during a study of T cell responses to AZD1222 COVID-19 vaccine. In the study overall: Pooled samples include second doses given at about 4 or 12 weeks.

A note on this clone: The antigen remains undetermined.

Looked up from germline, CDR1 is SGHTS and CDR2 is YDEGEE. The length of the CDR3 is 15 residues. V lost 5 bases, J lost 0 bases, and 11 bases lay in between. Libraries were prepared by immunoSEQ multiplex PCR; TCRdb keeps only in-frame clonotypes and omits some of them. Of 100,000 to 150,000 clones in the sample, 80% to 90% were seen once. Study results and limitations: Reports indicate that nearly half of spike-specific TCRs are directed at unmutated variant regions. CD4 TCRs linked to vaccination spanned spike, dominating at 160-218 and 743-854.

The V and J genes are TRBV5-8 and TRBJ1-4, with D possibly being TRBD1 (5 bases). Here the sequenced sample was peripheral blood, taken on day 0 of AZD1222 vaccination. This receptor was identified in an adult in good health. The CDR3, as DNA: TGTGCCAGCAGTGCCCGGGACGCAACTAATGAAAAACTGTTTTTT. This gives the protein CASSARDATNEKLFF.